This T cell receptor beta chain was recovered during a study of Ad26.COV2.S vaccination and SARS-CoV-2 variants. Looking at the study overall: The vaccine Ad26.COV2.S was put into the muscle once, or twice with 56 days between.

V was trimmed by 2 bases and J by 2 bases, leaving 11 bases between them. The CDR3 loop spans 15 amino acids. Germline-derived CDR1 and CDR2 are SGHAT and FQDESV (reference sequence). Indicated treatment: approximately 18 received Ad26.COV2.S at low or high dose, single or two shots; several received placebo; per-sample allocation not given. Vaccine and placebo recipients were sampled on day 63 after the first injection. TCRdb's table, derived via immunoSEQ multiplex PCR, lists solely in-frame clones and lacks some. The sample yields roughly 700,000 clones, roughly nine tenths seen once. Material: peripheral blood, obtained in a trial of Ad26.COV2.S vaccine versus placebo. The chain employs TRBV11-1 and TRBJ2-3; D remains ambiguous. The source is a person between 18 and 65 years old who received the Ad26.COV2.S COVID-19 vaccine or a placebo. DNA of the CDR3: TGTGCCAGCAGCTTAATGGGCTCTTTCACAGATACGCAGTATTTT. Its protein is CASSLMGSFTDTQYF.